This is a list of T cell receptor beta chains from one sample in a study of cytomegalovirus exposure and HLA in healthy donors. The assay was immunoSEQ multiplex PCR, and TCRdb's table has in-frame clones only and misses some. This sample carries tens of thousands of clones, more than 75% of them seen once, and the ten largest clones take approximately 3%. The sample consisted of PBMCs. Source of these receptors: a boy aged 5 to 17 in good health and CMV-seronegative. The CDR3 runs from the conserved cysteine through the conserved F or W. A D gene is named only where the DNA matches it firmly. Some rows have no size entry. The others give once, few or many, or a class for an expanded clone.

>NA|TRBV5-1|TRBJ2-7|NA
CASSFVSDSYEQYF
TGCGCCAGCAGCTTCGTCAGCGACTCCTACGAGCAGTACTTC
>TRBD1|TRBV27|TRBJ1-1|NA
CASSLLQGLEAFF
TGTGCCAGCAGTTTATTACAGGGGCTTGAAGCTTTCTTT
>TRBD2|TRBV5-1|TRBJ2-3|NA
CASSIGTSGYTDTQYF
TGCGCCAGCAGCATCGGGACTAGCGGGTACACAGATACGCAGTATTTT
>NA|TRBV2|TRBJ2-7|NA
CASKWLEQDYEQYF
TGTGCCAGCAAGTGGCTAGAACAGGACTACGAGCAGTACTTC
>NA|TRBV7-3|TRBJ2-1|NA
CASSPGVGSYNEQFF
TGTGCCAGCAGCCCCGGTGTCGGCTCCTACAATGAGCAGTTCTTC
>NA|TRBV5-1|TRBJ1-2|NA
CASSLGYSLYYGYTF
TGCGCCAGCAGCTTGGGTTACAGTTTATACTATGGCTACACCTTC
>NA|TRBV15|TRBJ1-1|NA
CATRKGEENTEAFF
TGTGCCACCAGGAAAGGGGAGGAGAACACTGAAGCTTTCTTT
>TRBD1|TRBV28|TRBJ2-7|NA
CASSDTGTGYEQYF
TGTGCCAGCAGTGATACCGGGACAGGGTACGAGCAGTACTTC
>NA|TRBV25-1|TRBJ2-7|NA
CASSDSKGFIYEQYF
TGTGCCAGCAGTGATTCAAAGGGGTTTATCTACGAGCAGTACTTC
>TRBD1|TRBV29-1|TRBJ2-5|once
CSVEDNRGRKTQYF
TGCAGCGTTGAAGACAACAGGGGGAGAAAGACCCAGTACTTC
>NA|TRBV7-9|TRBJ1-3|NA
CASTLTGFSGNTIYF
TGTGCCAGCACCCTTACAGGGTTCTCTGGAAACACCATATATTTT
>TRBD1|TRBV29-1|TRBJ2-7|NA
CSVATGDEQYF
TGCAGCGTGGCGACAGGGGACGAGCAGTACTTC
>NA|TRBV9|TRBJ2-7|NA
CASSLGGGTAYEQYF
TGTGCCAGCAGCCTAGGCGGGGGGACAGCCTACGAGCAGTACTTC
>TRBD2|TRBV27|TRBJ2-1|NA
CASSSGLAEYNEQFF
TGTGCCAGCAGTTCGGGACTAGCGGAATACAATGAGCAGTTCTTC
>TRBD2|TRBV19|TRBJ2-3|once
CASSLGLAGAPDTQYF
TGTGCCAGTAGTCTCGGACTAGCGGGGGCTCCAGATACGCAGTATTTT
>NA|TRBV5-1|TRBJ2-2|NA
CASSFPRETYTGELFF
TGCGCCAGCAGCTTCCCCCGGGAGACGTACACCGGGGAGCTGTTTTTT
>NA|TRBV10-3|TRBJ1-2|NA
CAISESTRIYGYTF
TGTGCCATCAGTGAGTCGACACGGATCTATGGCTACACCTTC
>NA|TRBV14|TRBJ2-5|NA
CASSQVTVTVKETQYF
TGTGCCAGCAGCCAAGTAACGGTCACCGTAAAAGAGACCCAGTACTTC
>NA|TRBV19|TRBJ1-2|NA
CASKETGNYGYTF
TGTGCCAGTAAAGAAACAGGGAACTATGGCTACACCTTC
>TRBD1|TRBV10-3|TRBJ2-1|NA
CAISVGQGANEQFF
TGTGCCATCAGTGTAGGACAGGGGGCCAATGAGCAGTTCTTC
>NA|TRBV19|TRBJ1-5|NA
CASSMVGDQPQHF
TGTGCCAGTAGTATGGTCGGGGATCAGCCCCAGCATTTT
>NA|TRBV30|TRBJ2-7|NA
CAGRTDIILYEQYF
TGTGCCGGGAGGACAGACATAATACTGTACGAGCAGTACTTC
>TRBD2|TRBV7-7|TRBJ2-2|NA
CASRPTSGANTGELFF
TGTGCCAGCAGGCCTACTAGCGGGGCGAACACCGGGGAGCTGTTTTTT
>NA|TRBV5-1|TRBJ1-2|NA
CASGSDAGRANYGYTF
TGCGCCAGCGGATCAGATGCGGGGAGGGCTAACTATGGCTACACCTTC
>NA|TRBV5-6|TRBJ1-6|NA
CASSLEGGGGHNSPLHF
TGTGCCAGCAGCTTGGAGGGGGGGGGAGGGCACAATTCACCCCTCCACTTT
>NA|TRBV7-9|TRBJ2-3|NA
CASSLAGGTQYF
TGTGCCAGCAGCTTAGCGGGGGGTACGCAGTATTTT
>TRBD1|TRBV19|TRBJ1-4|NA
CASSDRVEKLFF
TGTGCCAGTAGTGACAGGGTCGAAAAACTGTTTTTT